A single sample gave rise to the 24 T cell receptor beta chains below, sequenced in a study of post-analysis software for immune sequencing data. Overall study results and limits: Comparison of patients with controls showed five TRBV segments more frequent in patients, TRBV5-6, TRBV5-1 and TRBV20-1 among them.

The TCR beta cDNA libraries contained unique molecular identifiers. TCRdb reprocessed the PCR reads via MiXCR and lists one record per CDR3 protein. The table lists 740,000 or so distinct CDR3 sequences, approximately 57% of them singletons. The antigens of these receptors remain unknown. Sequences were obtained from blood. Receptor source: a girl aged 10-17 years with multiple sclerosis.

This chain links TRBV20-1 with TRBJ1-2, with unresolved D. V was pared by 5 bases and J by 9 bases, with 19 bases between. This CDR3 has 13 amino acids. Germline V gives CDR1 DFQATT, CDR2 SNEGSKA (reference sequence). The CDR3 nucleotides read TGCAGTGCTGGAAAAGACCGGGCCTCAAGCTACACCTTC. Translation gives CSAGKDRASSYTF.

This clonotype was observed a handful of times. J is TRBJ1-2 and V is TRBV13; D is unclear. The CDR3 sequence is 13 residues long. V lost 5 bases and J lost 3, with 10 bases in between. Germline-derived CDR1 and CDR2 are PRHDT and FYEKMQ (reference sequence). CDR3: CASSAGGYYGYTF. The DNA of the CDR3 is TGTGCCAGCAGCGCAGGCGGTTACTATGGCTACACCTTC. Complete variable domain (other parts from reference TRBV13 and TRBJ1-2): AAGVIQSPRHLIKEKRETATLKCYPIPRHDTVYWYQQGPGQDPQFLISFYEKMQSDKGSIPDRFSAQQFSDYHSELNMSSLELGDSALYFCASSAGGYYGYTFGSGTRLTVV.

This clonotype was detected a few times. This chain links TRBV12-3 or TRBV12-4 with TRBJ1-2; D is uncertain. The CDR3 spans 16 residues. Trimming shortened V by 4 bases and J by 6 bases, and 21 bases separated the two germline ends. CDR3 residues: CASSSAQRAQRDGYTF. In nucleotides, the CDR3 is TGTGCCAGCAGTTCCGCCCAGAGGGCTCAGAGGGATGGCTACACCTTC.

The chain carries TRBV10-3 and TRBJ2-3; 11 positions agree with TRBD2. V lost 0 bases to trimming and J lost 2 bases; unmatched junction nucleotides: 4. The length of the CDR3 is 17 residues. Per germline, CDR1 ENHRY and CDR2 SYGVKD. CDR3 loop: CAISESLAGDPTDTQYF. The CDR3 coding sequence is TGTGCCATCAGTGAGTCACTAGCGGGAGATCCCACAGATACGCAGTATTTT.

The chain joins TRBV29-1 to TRBJ2-5; D not certain. CDR1 SQVTM and CDR2 ANQGSEA come from the germline V gene. The CDR3 consists of 11 residues. The CDR3 reads CTGIGLETQYF. CDR3 DNA sequence: TGCACCGGCATAGGGTTGGAGACCCAGTACTTC.

The chain recombines TRBV5-1 with TRBJ2-5, with TRBD1 identical over 9 bases. Losses at the gene ends were 4 bases for V and 12 bases for J; bases not matched to a gene: 10. Germline V gene lookup returns CDR1 SGHRS and CDR2 YFSETQ. This CDR3 has 13 residues. The CDR3 DNA follows: TGCGCCAGCAGCCCGGGACAGGGTGTGGATGAGTACTTC. This gives the protein CASSPGQGVDEYF.

The rearrangement joins TRBV7-9 to TRBJ2-4; D could derive from TRBD1 or TRBD2 (6 bases each). The CDR3 consists of 16 residues. CDR1 and CDR2 from the germline V gene are SEHNR and FQNEAQ (reference sequence). Trimming shortened V by 1 base and J by 0 bases, and 10 bases separated the two germline ends. In nucleotides, the CDR3 is TGTGCCAGCAGCTTAGAGGGGGGCAGAGCCAAAAACATTCAGTACTTC. Its translation is CASSLEGGRAKNIQYF.

The rearrangement links TRBV12-3 or TRBV12-4 to TRBJ2-1; 8 bases are a match to TRBD2. Losses at the gene ends were 6 bases for V and 1 base for J; bases not matched to a gene: 11. CDR3 length: 17 amino acids. The CDR3 sequence is CASRATGRGISYNEQFF. CDR3 nucleotide sequence: TGTGCCAGCAGGGCAACCGGGAGGGGTATATCCTACAATGAGCAGTTCTTC.

The chain links TRBV20-1 to TRBJ2-5; D is undetermined. The CDR3 runs 13 residues. Between the trimmed V and J ends, which lost 4 bases and 11 bases, there was a span of 20 bases. Germline V gene data show CDR1 as DFQATT and CDR2 as SNEGSKA (reference sequence). The CDR3 nucleotides are TGCAGTGCTATTGGTGGGCAAGCCGTCAAGCAGTACTTC. It is translated as CSAIGGQAVKQYF.

V gene TRBV7-6 combines with J gene TRBJ2-1; D is ambiguous. Germline V gene sequence: CDR1 SGHVS, CDR2 FNYEAQ. The V gene lost 1 base and the J gene lost 6 bases, with 13 bases spanning the gap. This CDR3 spans 15 amino acids. CDR3 region: CASSLVGNTCNEQFF. CDR3 in DNA: TGTGCCAGCAGCTTAGTTGGGAATACCTGCAATGAGCAGTTCTTC.

The chain couples TRBV5-1 to TRBJ2-7; D gene unclear. V dropped 2 bases and J dropped 6 bases, with 6 bases sitting between them. This CDR3 is built from 11 residues. Germline V gives CDR1 SGHRS, CDR2 YFSETQ. For the CDR3, the DNA is TGCGCCAGCAGCTTAAGGAGCGAGCAGTACTTC. It translates to CASSLRSEQYF.

V and J are TRBV5-1 and TRBJ2-1; 9 bases fit TRBD2. CDR3 length: 15 residues. Germline V gene data show CDR1 as SGHRS and CDR2 as YFSETQ. V lost 0 bases, J lost 6 bases, and 4 bases stayed unmatched. The CDR3 spells CASSLGLAAPNEQFF. CDR3 DNA: TGCGCCAGCAGCTTGGGACTAGCGGCCCCCAATGAGCAGTTCTTC.

This sequence joins TRBV11-1 and TRBJ1-2, with no clear D. The CDR3 extends over 13 amino acids. The germline gives CDR1 SGHAT, CDR2 FQDESV (reference sequence). The V end was cut by 0 bases, the J end by 3 bases, with 5 bases between. The DNA of the CDR3 is TGTGCCAGCAGCTTAGCCTCGGACTATGGCTACACCTTC. Its translation is CASSLASDYGYTF.

This clonotype has only one observation. The chain couples TRBV20-1 to TRBJ2-7; 9 bases fit TRBD2. V lost 6 bases to trimming and J lost 3 bases; unmatched junction nucleotides: 9. CDR3 length equals 14 residues. The germline CDR1 and CDR2 sequences are DFQATT and SNEGSKA (reference sequence). The CDR3 DNA is TGCAGTGCCTATGGCCTAGCGGGGAACTACGAGCAGTACTTC. This translates into CSAYGLAGNYEQYF.

The rearrangement joins TRBV25-1 to TRBJ2-7, with 11 bases that match TRBD2. Per germline, CDR1 MGHDK and CDR2 SYGVNS. The CDR3 is 17 amino acids. The ends lost 1 base at V and 1 base at J; junction bases unmatched: 6. CDR3 sequence reads: CASSESGTSGQSYEQYF. The CDR3 DNA follows: TGTGCCAGCAGTGAATCAGGGACTAGCGGACAATCCTACGAGCAGTACTTC.

In its sample, this clonotype was seen a few times. V and J are TRBV14 and TRBJ2-7; the match to TRBD2 covers 7 bases. The CDR3 has 15 residues. V shed 1 base and J 2 bases; nucleotides not matched to a gene: 5. Germline CDR1 and CDR2: SGHDN and FVKESK. The CDR3, as DNA: TGTGCCAGCAGCCAAGCCGGGGGGATACCCTACGAGCAGTACTTC. The encoded protein is CASSQAGGIPYEQYF.

The V gene is TRBV29-1, the J gene TRBJ2-7; weak D call: TRBD1 (5 bases). The CDR3 loop spans 14 amino acids. V was clipped by 1 base and J by 6 bases, with 16 bases between them. CDR1 and CDR2 (germline): SQVTM, ANQGSEA. The CDR3 DNA reads as TGCAGCGTTGAAGGGCGATCGAACAGGCGCGAGCAGTACTTC. Amino acid sequence: CSVEGRSNRREQYF.

This clonotype has a handful of counts. In nucleotides, the CDR3 is TGTGCCAGCAGCTCGGACCTAACAGATACGCAGTATTTT. This codes for CASSSDLTDTQYF. The chain carries TRBV7-3 and TRBJ2-3, with D hard to call. V lost 4 bases and J 3 bases, leaving 8 bases between the germline ends. Germline-derived CDR1 and CDR2 are SGHTA and FQGTGA. CDR3 length equals 13 residues.

The chain carries TRBV9 and TRBJ2-5; TRBD2 matches 9 bases. The germline V gene has CDR1 SGDLS and CDR2 YYNGEE. J lost 0 bases, V lost 1 base, and 1 base had no gene match. The CDR3 contains 15 residues. The CDR3 DNA follows: TGTGCCAGCAGCGTAAGCGGGAGGTACCAAGAGACCCAGTACTTC. Amino acids: CASSVSGRYQETQYF.

The rearrangement uses TRBV29-1 and TRBJ2-1; TRBD2 might be the D (5 bases). Between the trimmed V and J ends, which lost 6 bases and 6 bases, there was a span of 18 bases. CDR1 and CDR2 (germline): SQVTM, ANQGSEA. The CDR3 covers 14 residues. The CDR3 here is CSVSMLAGGNEQFF. The CDR3 DNA reads TGCAGCGTCTCAATGCTAGCTGGAGGCAATGAGCAGTTCTTC.

This clonotype was found a few times. The gene calls are TRBV5-6 and TRBJ1-5, with D perhaps TRBD1 (5 bases). From germline, CDR1 is SGHDT and CDR2 YYEEEE. Trimming shortened V by 6 bases and J by 1 base, and 20 bases separated the two germline ends. The CDR3 runs to 17 residues. CDR3 region: CASTLMVREGSNQPQHF. The CDR3 bases are TGTGCCAGCACCCTAATGGTCCGAGAGGGGAGCAATCAGCCCCAGCATTTT.

This chain links TRBV29-1 with TRBJ1-2; no clear D gene. This CDR3 has 12 residues. V was cut by 7 bases and J by 3 bases, with 12 bases left in between. Germline V gene sequence: CDR1 SQVTM, CDR2 ANQGSEA. The CDR3 reads CSGETLYYGYTF. CDR3 DNA sequence: TGCAGCGGGGAGACCCTGTACTATGGCTACACCTTC.

The rearrangement links TRBV7-3 to TRBJ2-4; TRBD2 might be the D (5 bases). Trimming cost V 7 bases and J 13 bases, with 17 bases left between them. Germline lookup yields CDR1 SGHTA and CDR2 FQGTGA. CDR3 length: 12 amino acids. The CDR3 nucleotides read TGTGCCAGCACTATCCGGGCGTGGGAGCAGTACTTC. It is translated as CASTIRAWEQYF.

On this clonotype itself: A read error may produce the germline difference seen at one junction end. V and J are TRBV9 and TRBJ1-5; no definite D call. Germline V gene data show CDR1 as SGDLS and CDR2 as YYNGEE. This CDR3 contains 15 residues. The CDR3 coding sequence is TGTACCAGCAGCGTAGGAGACTATAGCAATCAGCCCCAGCATTTT. It codes for CTSSVGDYSNQPQHF.